This TCR beta chain was identified during a study of T cells expressing NK-cell markers. Background on the study: Sorted CD3+CD56+NKG2C+, CD3+CD56+NKG2C- and CD3+CD56-NKG2C+ T cells supplied TCR beta repertoires. Within the sequenced cohort of eight donors, seven exhibited HCMV seropositivity and one was seronegative.

UMIs accompanied the 5'RACE template switching by which TCR beta cDNA was made. TCRdb re-analyzed the 5' RACE reads; it lists each CDR3 protein once, without DNA. The sample table sets out about 460,000 distinct CDR3 sequences. This CDR3 has 16 amino acids. The germline gives CDR1 SGHRS, CDR2 YFSETQ. Regarding this clonotype: Its target is unknown.

Findings and limits, study-wide: Several of the donors carried dominant NKG2C+ clonotypes that took up roughly 1.0-7.5% of their CD8+ T cells.

Sequencing was carried out using blood T cells: a sorted CD56 or NKG2C T cell subset, CD4+ or CD8+ T cells, or bulk PBMC T cells (not recorded which). The chain carries TRBV5-1 and TRBJ2-7; the TRBD2 assignment by TCRdb is unverifiable without DNA. This clonotype was obtained from a woman aged 45-60 years in good health. CDR3 sequence reads: CASSPGLAGSSYEQYF.